The 10 T cell receptor beta chains presented below share a single source sample, sequenced in a study of shared clonotypes between healthy human individuals. Here immunoSEQ multiplex PCR was the method, and the copy in TCRdb shows in-frame clones only, minus some. The repertoire holds a few million clones, just under 95% seen once, with 0.3% to 0.4% in the top ten. Specimen: naive CD4+ T cells from PBMCs. Noted subset: CD45RA+ positively selected. These receptors were taken from a man aged 18-30 years in good health. Some clones in this sample may be carry-over from other donors' samples.

The rearrangement uses TRBV5-1 and TRBJ1-4, with D maybe TRBD1 (6 bases). V shed 6 bases and J shed 3 bases, with 12 bases lying between them. This CDR3 is built from 14 residues. From germline, CDR1 is SGHRS and CDR2 YFSETQ. The CDR3 coding sequence is TGCGCCAGCAAACAACAGGGCCCTAATGAAAAACTGTTTTTT. Encoded protein: CASKQQGPNEKLFF.

A few counts support this clone. The rearrangement uses TRBV7-2 and TRBJ1-5, with D unresolved. In germline, CDR1 is SGHTA, CDR2 FQGNSA. The CDR3 covers 14 residues. Between the trimmed V and J ends, which lost 3 bases and 4 bases, there was a span of 10 bases. For the CDR3, the DNA is TGTGCCAGCAGCTTTGAGGGCAGAAATCAGCCCCAGCATTTT. It is translated as CASSFEGRNQPQHF.

Of note for this clone: The same CDR3 arises from other DNA sequences in this sample as well. V is TRBV9 and J is TRBJ2-5; 11 nucleotides align to TRBD2. The germline V gene encodes CDR1 SGDLS and CDR2 YYNGEE. This CDR3 contains 14 residues. The V segment lost 2 bases and the J segment 4 bases; nucleotides outside the gene matches: 1. CDR3 in DNA: TGTGCCAGCAGCGTCACTAGCGGGAGAGAGACCCAGTACTTC. This translates into CASSVTSGRETQYF. Drawing the rest from reference TRBV9 and TRBJ2-5, the complete variable domain is DSGVTQTPKHLITATGQRVTLRCSPRSGDLSVYWYQQSLDQGLQFLIQYYNGEERAKGNILERFSAQQFPDLHSELNLSSLELGDSALYFCASSVTSGRETQYFGPGTRLLVL.

V is TRBV7-9 and J is TRBJ2-1; 10 bases match TRBD2. CDR1 SEHNR and CDR2 FQNEAQ come from the germline V gene (reference sequence). The CDR3 has 17 residues. Trimming took 5 bases from V and 7 from J; bases not matched to a gene: 14. CDR3 loop: CASSGGFTSGNGNEQFF. CDR3 nucleotide sequence: TGTGCCAGCAGCGGCGGTTTTACTAGCGGGAATGGTAATGAGCAGTTCTTC.

CDR3 sequence reads: CASRVYSDQETQYF. CDR3 bases: TGTGCCAGCAGAGTATACAGCGACCAAGAGACCCAGTACTTC. This chain uses TRBV7-8 with TRBJ2-5; D unclear. The CDR3 length is 14 residues. Germline V gene lookup returns CDR1 SGHVS and CDR2 FQNEAQ. V was cut by 6 bases and J by 0 bases, with 11 bases left in between.

CDR3 sequence reads: CASSSGTSANTGELFF. The CDR3, as DNA: TGCGCCAGCAGCTCCGGGACTAGCGCGAACACCGGGGAGCTGTTTTTT. This rearrangement joins TRBV5-1 to TRBJ2-2; 10 bases agree with TRBD2. The CDR3 consists of 16 residues. Germline assignment: CDR1 SGHRS and CDR2 YFSETQ. Unmatched junction bases numbered 2, after V lost 3 bases and J lost 0 bases.

The chain couples TRBV5-6 to TRBJ1-1; 8 positions match TRBD1. The CDR3 runs 15 residues. V lost 4 bases to trimming and J lost 1 base; unmatched junction nucleotides: 6. The germline V gene has CDR1 SGHDT and CDR2 YYEEEE. The CDR3 DNA reads TGTGCCAGCAGCCCCCTGGACAGGGCGAACACTGAAGCTTTCTTT. Translating gives CASSPLDRANTEAFF.

This clone was seen just once. The rearrangement links TRBV28 to TRBJ1-1, with D hard to call. The germline V gene encodes CDR1 MDHEN and CDR2 SYDVKM. This CDR3 is built from 14 residues. Trimming stripped 2 bases from V and 3 bases from J, with 10 bases between. CDR3 sequence (DNA): TGTGCCAGCAGTTTAGGGTCCCCGGACACTGAAGCTTTCTTT. Residues: CASSLGSPDTEAFF.

This chain's CDR3 is CASSPRVGGNIQYF. CDR3 nucleotides: TGTGCCAGCAGTCCTCGTGTAGGAGGGAACATTCAGTACTTC. The chain joins TRBV6-5 to TRBJ2-4; a weak D match, TRBD2 (6 bases). This CDR3 comprises 14 residues. The germline V gene has CDR1 MNHEY and CDR2 SVGAGI. V lost 5 bases to trimming and J lost 7 bases, with 15 bases between them.

The CDR3 bases are TGTGCCAGCAAAGGGACTAGCCAGCTCAATGAGCAGTTCTTC. This encodes CASKGTSQLNEQFF. The chain has TRBV6-5 and TRBJ2-1; 9 nucleotides line up with TRBD2. Germline CDR1 is MNHEY and CDR2 is SVGAGI. V was pared by 7 bases and J by 6 bases, with 7 bases of the junction left unmatched. CDR3 length: 14 residues.